Shown below are 20 T cell receptor beta chains from a single sample sequenced in a study of cytomegalovirus exposure and HLA in healthy donors. The PCR contained 60 Vbeta and 13 Jbeta primers. The table came from immunoSEQ multiplex PCR; TCRdb's copy has only in-frame clones and leaves some out. The sample consists of 200,000 or so clones, more than 65% of them appearing once. Sequencing was performed on PBMCs. The origin of the receptors is a woman in her thirties in good health and CMV-seropositive.

V gene TRBV2 combines with J gene TRBJ2-5; D is perhaps TRBD1 (6 bases). CDR3 length: 12 residues. Germline V gives CDR1 SNHLY, CDR2 FYNNEI. Trimming removed 6 bases at V and 11 bases at J, with 16 bases between. CDR3 protein: CASRLTGWEQYF. For the CDR3, the DNA is TGTGCCAGCAGATTGACAGGTTGGGAGCAGTACTTC.

The CDR3 DNA reads TGTGCCAGCAGACAAGCGGGAGGGCCCACCGGGGAGCTGTTTTTT. Translated, it gives CASRQAGGPTGELFF. The rearrangement links TRBV28 to TRBJ2-2; TRBD2 agrees at 10 bases. V was pared by 6 bases and J by 4 bases, with 5 bases of the junction left unmatched. Germline CDR1 reads MDHEN; CDR2 reads SYDVKM. CDR3 length equals 15 residues.

In this sample, this clone turned up once. The rearrangement joins TRBV9 to TRBJ2-5, with D unclear. The end of the DNA fits TRBJ2-7 better, so the J call may be wrong. The CDR3 sequence is 13 residues long. CDR1 SGDLS and CDR2 YYNGEE come from the germline V gene. The chain's CDR3 is CASNKFGAYEQYF. The CDR3, as DNA: TGTGCCAGCAACAAGTTCGGAGCCTACGAGCAGTACTTC.

In its sample, this clone was seen a few times. The rearrangement links TRBV6-6 to TRBJ1-1, with TRBD1 as a possible D gene (6 bases). This CDR3 is 14 amino acids long. CDR1 MNHNY and CDR2 SVGAGI come from the germline V gene (reference sequence). V was cut by 8 bases and J by 0 bases, with 13 bases left in between. CDR3 sequence: CASGPGTLNTEAFF. CDR3 DNA sequence: TGTGCCAGCGGGCCCGGGACACTGAACACTGAAGCTTTCTTT.

This chain links TRBV5-1 with TRBJ2-7; 7 bases match TRBD2. Trimming removed 0 bases from V and 1 base from J; junction bases left unmatched: 13. The germline gives CDR1 SGHRS, CDR2 YFSETQ. The CDR3 runs 18 residues. The chain's CDR3 is CASSLGLGDYLGSYEQYF. CDR3 DNA sequence: TGCGCCAGCAGCTTGGGGCTGGGGGACTACCTCGGGTCCTACGAGCAGTACTTC.

This clone was seen a few times. The same CDR3 is also encoded by other DNA sequences in this sample. The chain combines TRBV20-1 with TRBJ1-1, with D hard to call. The V end lost 6 bases, the J end lost 1 base, and 3 bases lay between the germline ends. Germline CDR1 reads DFQATT; CDR2 reads SNEGSKA (reference sequence). This CDR3 is 10 amino acids long. As DNA, the CDR3 is TGCAGTGCGAGGAACACTGAAGCTTTCTTT. Its translation is CSARNTEAFF.

V is TRBV5-4 and J is TRBJ2-1; tentatively, D is TRBD1 (5 bases). This CDR3 spans 14 amino acids. Germline lookup yields CDR1 SGHNT and CDR2 YYREEE (reference sequence). Trimming removed 5 bases at V and 0 bases at J, with 9 bases between. This CDR3 is CASRRQGSYNEQFF. As DNA, the CDR3 is TGTGCCAGCAGACGGCAGGGCTCCTACAATGAGCAGTTCTTC.

The rearrangement links TRBV5-1 to TRBJ2-2; TRBD1 matches at 7 bases. The germline CDR1 and CDR2 sequences are SGHRS and YFSETQ. The V and J ends lost 3 bases and 4 bases, in that order; junction bases with no gene match: 3. The CDR3 runs 14 residues. As DNA, the CDR3 is TGCGCCAGCAGCTCGGGACAGTTCACCGGGGAGCTGTTTTTT. This sequence encodes CASSSGQFTGELFF.

The chain carries TRBV7-8 and TRBJ1-1; D unclear. CDR3 length: 13 residues. Germline V gene sequence: CDR1 SGHVS, CDR2 FQNEAQ. The germline V and J ends were trimmed by 1 base and 8 bases, with 11 bases remaining between them. CDR3 in DNA: TGTGCCAGCAGCTTAGTCCGAGGGCGAGAAGCTTTCTTT. Encoded protein: CASSLVRGREAFF.

The V gene is TRBV6-5, the J gene TRBJ2-1, with 7 bases identical to TRBD2. This CDR3 comprises 15 residues. With V trimmed by 5 bases and J by 5 bases, 9 bases remained unmatched. Germline-derived CDR1 and CDR2 are MNHEY and SVGAGI. CDR3 bases: TGTGCCAGCAGTAGGTGGGAGGGCCTTCACAATGAGCAGTTCTTC. Translation: CASSRWEGLHNEQFF.

V gene TRBV29-1 combines with J gene TRBJ2-7, with 12 positions matching TRBD2. Per germline, CDR1 SQVTM and CDR2 ANQGSEA. Trimming took 7 bases from V and 2 from J; bases not matched to a gene: 3. The CDR3 contains 13 residues. In DNA, the CDR3 is TGCAGCGGGAGGACTAGCGGGACCTACGAGCAGTACTTC. Protein sequence: CSGRTSGTYEQYF.

The chain carries TRBV7-9 and TRBJ1-5, with D unresolved. Per the germline V gene, CDR1 is SEHNR and CDR2 is FQNEAQ (reference sequence). V was shortened by 0 bases and J by 8 bases, with 17 bases between the two germline ends. CDR3 length: 16 residues. CDR3 region: CASSLAAYPEAEPQHF. CDR3 nucleotide sequence: TGTGCCAGCAGCTTAGCAGCGTATCCGGAAGCGGAGCCCCAGCATTTT.

This chain links TRBV6-6 with TRBJ1-1, with D maybe TRBD1 (5 bases). The CDR3 covers 13 residues. Germline V CDR1 and CDR2: MNHNY, SVGAGI (reference sequence). V was shortened by 7 bases and J by 3 bases, with 12 bases between the two germline ends. The CDR3 DNA sequence: TGTGCCAGCAACACCAGACAGCACACTGAAGCTTTCTTT. Protein sequence: CASNTRQHTEAFF.

This clone was observed a few times. The chain is built from TRBV27 and TRBJ2-1; 11 positions match TRBD2. This CDR3 is 15 amino acids long. V was pared by 4 bases and J by 6 bases, with 5 bases of the junction left unmatched. The germline CDR1 and CDR2 sequences are MNHEY and SMNVEV (reference sequence). Written as DNA, the CDR3 is TGTGCCAGCAGTTCCGGGACTAGCGGACGCAATGAGCAGTTCTTC. Its protein is CASSSGTSGRNEQFF.

The chain couples TRBV20-1 to TRBJ2-1; D possibly corresponds to TRBD1 (5 bases). From germline, CDR1 is DFQATT and CDR2 SNEGSKA (reference sequence). CDR3 length equals 11 residues. V lost 6 bases and J lost 9, with 12 bases in between. CDR3 DNA sequence: TGCAGTGCAATTCAGGGATCTGAGCAGTTCTTC. Protein sequence: CSAIQGSEQFF.

J is TRBJ2-2 and V is TRBV19, with TRBD2 as a possible D gene (5 bases). Germline V CDR1 and CDR2: LNHDA, SQIVND (reference sequence). V lost 5 bases, J lost 4 bases, and 14 bases lay in between. The CDR3 is 15 residues long. The DNA for the CDR3 is TGTGCCAGTAGTCAACCCGGTGGGAGCACCGGGGAGCTGTTTTTT. Encoded protein: CASSQPGGSTGELFF.

The V and J genes are TRBV27 and TRBJ1-4; 8 nucleotides line up with TRBD1. CDR1 MNHEY and CDR2 SMNVEV come from the germline V gene (reference sequence). V dropped 5 bases and J dropped 15; count of bases not matched to a gene: 11. The CDR3 has 13 residues. The CDR3 loop reads CASSPGGARNVFF. As DNA, the CDR3 is TGTGCCAGCAGTCCAGGGGGCGCGCGAAATGTGTTTTTT.

V gene TRBV6-5 combines with J gene TRBJ1-4, with TRBD1 matching over 8 bases. Germline V gives CDR1 MNHEY, CDR2 SVGAGI. Trimming cost V 6 bases and J 15 bases; bases outside gene matches: 12. The CDR3 loop spans 13 amino acids. DNA of the CDR3: TGTGCCAGCAGCCGTAGTCCCGGGACAGGTGTGTTTTTT. Amino acid sequence: CASSRSPGTGVFF.

The V call is TRBV11-2, the J call TRBJ1-6, with D unresolved. V was pared by 7 bases and J by 8 bases, with 15 bases between. CDR1 and CDR2 (germline): SGHAT, FQNNGV. CDR3 size: 14 residues. CDR3 in amino acids: CASTRGQRDSPLHF. The CDR3 nucleotides read TGTGCCAGCACCCGCGGGCAGCGAGATTCACCCCTCCACTTT.

The CDR3 DNA sequence: TGTGCCAGCAGCGCAGGCAGGGGATTGGGGACTGAAGCTTTCTTT. This encodes CASSAGRGLGTEAFF. The chain employs TRBV7-9 and TRBJ1-1, with D possibly TRBD1 on 6 matching bases. Germline assignment: CDR1 SEHNR and CDR2 FQNEAQ (reference sequence). V dropped 5 bases and J dropped 5 bases, with 18 bases sitting between them. This CDR3 comprises 15 residues.